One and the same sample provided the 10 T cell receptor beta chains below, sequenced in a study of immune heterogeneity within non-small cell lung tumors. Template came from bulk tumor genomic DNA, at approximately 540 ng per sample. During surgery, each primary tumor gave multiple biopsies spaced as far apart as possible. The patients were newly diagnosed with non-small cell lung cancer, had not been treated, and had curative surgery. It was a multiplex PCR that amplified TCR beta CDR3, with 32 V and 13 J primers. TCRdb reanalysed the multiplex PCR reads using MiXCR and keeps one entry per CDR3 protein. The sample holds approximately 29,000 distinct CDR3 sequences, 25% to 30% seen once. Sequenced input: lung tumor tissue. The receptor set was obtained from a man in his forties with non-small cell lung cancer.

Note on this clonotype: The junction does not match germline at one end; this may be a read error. CDR3 loop: CASSPEREQTQYF. CDR3 coding DNA: TGTGCTAGCAGCCCTGAGCGGGAGCAGACCCAGTACTTC. The chain joins TRBV7-7 to TRBJ2-5, with TRBD2 matching over 8 bases. CDR3 length equals 13 residues. Germline assignment: CDR1 SSHAT and CDR2 FNYEAQ (reference sequence).

CDR3: CASSGRQTSGANVLTF. DNA of the CDR3: TGTGCCAGCAGCGGGAGACAGACCTCTGGGGCCAACGTCCTGACTTTC. This rearrangement joins TRBV9 to TRBJ2-6; TRBD1 might be the D (5 bases). CDR1 and CDR2 from the germline V gene are SGDLS and YYNGEE. The germline V and J ends were trimmed by 3 bases and 0 bases, with 10 bases remaining between them. This CDR3 has 16 amino acids.

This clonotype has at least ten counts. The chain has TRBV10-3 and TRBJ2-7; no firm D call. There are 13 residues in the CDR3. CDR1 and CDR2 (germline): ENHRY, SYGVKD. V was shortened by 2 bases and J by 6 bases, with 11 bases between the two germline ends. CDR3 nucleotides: TGTGCCATCAGTGAGATAGCAGGAACCGAGCAGTACTTC. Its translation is CAISEIAGTEQYF.

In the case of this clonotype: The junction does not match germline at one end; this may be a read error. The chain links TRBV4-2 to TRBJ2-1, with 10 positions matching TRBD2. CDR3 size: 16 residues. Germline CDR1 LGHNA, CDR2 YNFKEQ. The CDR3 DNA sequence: TGTGCCAACAGCCAAGAAACTAGCGGGAACTACAATGAGCAGTTCTTC. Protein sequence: CANSQETSGNYNEQFF.

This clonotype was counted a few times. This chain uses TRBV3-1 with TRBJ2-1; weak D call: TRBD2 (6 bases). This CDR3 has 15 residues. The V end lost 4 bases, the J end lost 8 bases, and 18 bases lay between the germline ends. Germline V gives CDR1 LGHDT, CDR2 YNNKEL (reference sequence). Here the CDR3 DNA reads TGTGCCAGCAGCCCCGGGACTCCCCGTTCCGATGAGCAGTTCTTC. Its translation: CASSPGTPRSDEQFF.

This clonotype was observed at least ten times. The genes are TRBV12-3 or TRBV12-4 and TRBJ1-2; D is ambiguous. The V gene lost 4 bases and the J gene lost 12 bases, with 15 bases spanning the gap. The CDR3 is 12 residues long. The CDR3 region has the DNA TGTGCCAGCAGTTCCGCTAATTTGGGAAACACCTTC. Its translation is CASSSANLGNTF.

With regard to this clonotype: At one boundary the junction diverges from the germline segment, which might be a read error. DNA of the CDR3: TGTGCCAACAGCTTAGAGCAAGAGACCCAGTACTTC. It codes for CANSLEQETQYF. The rearrangement uses TRBV11-3 and TRBJ2-5; D is unresolved. Germline loops: CDR1 SGHNT, CDR2 YENEEA. The CDR3 is 12 amino acids.

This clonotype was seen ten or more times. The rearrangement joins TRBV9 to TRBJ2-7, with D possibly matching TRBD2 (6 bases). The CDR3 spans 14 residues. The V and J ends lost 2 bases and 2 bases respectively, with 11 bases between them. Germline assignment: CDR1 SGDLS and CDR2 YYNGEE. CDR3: CASSVRSGAYEQYF. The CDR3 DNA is TGTGCCAGCAGCGTTAGATCGGGAGCCTACGAGCAGTACTTC.

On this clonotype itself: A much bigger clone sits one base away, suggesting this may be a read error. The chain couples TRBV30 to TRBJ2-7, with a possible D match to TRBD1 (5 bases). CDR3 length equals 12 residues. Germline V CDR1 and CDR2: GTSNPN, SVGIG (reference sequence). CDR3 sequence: CARSTGTYEQYF. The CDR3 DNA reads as TGTGCCCGGAGCACAGGTACCTACGAGCAGTACTTC.

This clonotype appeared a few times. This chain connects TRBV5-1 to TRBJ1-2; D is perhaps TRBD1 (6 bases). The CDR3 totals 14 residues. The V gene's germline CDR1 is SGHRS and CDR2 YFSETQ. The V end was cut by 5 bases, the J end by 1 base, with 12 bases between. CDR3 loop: CASRPRGINYGYTF. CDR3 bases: TGCGCCAGCAGGCCCAGGGGTATTAACTATGGCTACACCTTC.